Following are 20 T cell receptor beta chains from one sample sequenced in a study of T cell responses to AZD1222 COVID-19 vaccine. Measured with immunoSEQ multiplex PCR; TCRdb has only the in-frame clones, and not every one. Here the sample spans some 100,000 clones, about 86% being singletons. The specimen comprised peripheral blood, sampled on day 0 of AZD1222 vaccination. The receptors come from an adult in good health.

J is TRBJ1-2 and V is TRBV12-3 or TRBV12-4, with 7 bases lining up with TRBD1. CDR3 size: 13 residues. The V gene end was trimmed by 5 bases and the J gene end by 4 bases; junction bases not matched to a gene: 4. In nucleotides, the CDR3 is TGTGCCAGCAGTCGACAGGGAGGCTATGGCTACACCTTC. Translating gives CASSRQGGYGYTF.

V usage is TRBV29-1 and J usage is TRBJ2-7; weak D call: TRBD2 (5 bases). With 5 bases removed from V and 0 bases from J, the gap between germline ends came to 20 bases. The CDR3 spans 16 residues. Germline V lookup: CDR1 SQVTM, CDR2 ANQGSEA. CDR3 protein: CSVLVGGFHNSYEQYF. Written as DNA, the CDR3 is TGCAGCGTTTTGGTGGGCGGGTTCCACAACTCCTACGAGCAGTACTTC.

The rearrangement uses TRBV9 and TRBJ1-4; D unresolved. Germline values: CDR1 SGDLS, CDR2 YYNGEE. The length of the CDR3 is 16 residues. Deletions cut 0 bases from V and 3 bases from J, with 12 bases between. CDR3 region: CASSVVDYAANEKLFF. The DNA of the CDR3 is TGTGCCAGCAGCGTAGTGGATTATGCGGCTAATGAAAAACTGTTTTTT.

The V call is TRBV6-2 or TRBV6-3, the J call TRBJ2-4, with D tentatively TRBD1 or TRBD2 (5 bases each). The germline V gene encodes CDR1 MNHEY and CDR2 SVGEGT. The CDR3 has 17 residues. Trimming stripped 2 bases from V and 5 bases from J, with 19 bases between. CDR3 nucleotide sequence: TGTGCCAGCAGTTACCCGGGACCTGCCGGGGTAGAAAACATTCAGTACTTC. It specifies CASSYPGPAGVENIQYF.

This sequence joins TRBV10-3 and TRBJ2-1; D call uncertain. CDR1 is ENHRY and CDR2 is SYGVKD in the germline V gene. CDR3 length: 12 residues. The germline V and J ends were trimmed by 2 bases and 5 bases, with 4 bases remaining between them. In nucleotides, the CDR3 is TGTGCCATCAGTGAGAACGACAATGAGCAGTTCTTC. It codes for CAISENDNEQFF.

CDR3 DNA sequence: TGCGCCAGCAGCCAAAATAGCGGGAGAGATTACGAGCAGTACTTC. Translated, it gives CASSQNSGRDYEQYF. The chain links TRBV4-3 to TRBJ2-7, with 9 bases fitting TRBD2. The CDR3 consists of 15 residues. The V and J ends lost 2 bases and 4 bases, in that order; junction bases with no gene match: 6. Germline loops: CDR1 LGHNA, CDR2 YSLEER.

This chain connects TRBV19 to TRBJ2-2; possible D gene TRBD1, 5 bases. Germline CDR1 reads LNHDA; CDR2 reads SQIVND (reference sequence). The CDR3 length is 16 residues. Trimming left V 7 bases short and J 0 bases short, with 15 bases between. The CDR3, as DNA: TGTGCCAGTACAGGGATTTGGCTGCCGAACACCGGGGAGCTGTTTTTT. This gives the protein CASTGIWLPNTGELFF.

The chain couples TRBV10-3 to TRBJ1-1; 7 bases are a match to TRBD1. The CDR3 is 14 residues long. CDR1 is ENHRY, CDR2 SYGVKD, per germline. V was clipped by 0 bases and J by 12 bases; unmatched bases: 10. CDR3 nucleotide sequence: TGTGCCATCAGTGAGTCGGAGAGGGGGCTTAGGACTTTCTTT. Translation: CAISESERGLRTFF.

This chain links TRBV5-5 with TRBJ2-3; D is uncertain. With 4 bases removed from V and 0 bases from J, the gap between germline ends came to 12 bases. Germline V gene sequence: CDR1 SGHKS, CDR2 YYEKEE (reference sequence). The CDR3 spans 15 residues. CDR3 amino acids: CASSPGRESTDTQYF. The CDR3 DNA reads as TGTGCCAGCAGCCCGGGCCGCGAGAGCACAGATACGCAGTATTTT.

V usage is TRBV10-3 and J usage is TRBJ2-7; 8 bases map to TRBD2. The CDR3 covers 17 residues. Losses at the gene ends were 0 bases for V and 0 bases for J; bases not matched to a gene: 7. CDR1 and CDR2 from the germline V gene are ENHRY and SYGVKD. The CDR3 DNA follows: TGTGCCATCAGTGAGTCGGGAGCTAGCGGGTTCTCCTACGAGCAGTACTTC. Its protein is CAISESGASGFSYEQYF.

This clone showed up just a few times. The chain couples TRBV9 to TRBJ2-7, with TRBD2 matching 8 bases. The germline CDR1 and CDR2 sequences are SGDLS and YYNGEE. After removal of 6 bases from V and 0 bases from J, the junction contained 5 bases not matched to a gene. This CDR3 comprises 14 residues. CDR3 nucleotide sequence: TGTGCCAGCAAGAGGGGACTAGGCTCCTACGAGCAGTACTTC. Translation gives CASKRGLGSYEQYF.

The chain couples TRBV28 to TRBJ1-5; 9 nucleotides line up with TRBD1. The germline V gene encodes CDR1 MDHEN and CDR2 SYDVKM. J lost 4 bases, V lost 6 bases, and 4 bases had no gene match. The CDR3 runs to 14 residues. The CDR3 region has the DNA TGTGCCAGCAGACCGGGACAGGGAAATCAGCCCCAGCATTTT. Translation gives CASRPGQGNQPQHF.

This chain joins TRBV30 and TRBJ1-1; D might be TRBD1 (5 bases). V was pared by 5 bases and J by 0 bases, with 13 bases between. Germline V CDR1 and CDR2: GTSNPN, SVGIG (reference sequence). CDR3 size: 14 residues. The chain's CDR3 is CAWLGGLLNTEAFF. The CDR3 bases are TGTGCCTGGCTGGGGGGTCTTCTGAACACTGAAGCTTTCTTT.

CDR3: CASSPRGSSDTQYF. CDR3 nucleotides: TGTGCCAGCAGCCCTCGTGGTAGCTCAGATACGCAGTATTTT. The rearrangement uses TRBV11-3 and TRBJ2-3; D remains unclear. The CDR3 length is 14 residues. Trimming pared 5 bases from V and 4 bases from J, leaving 13 bases between. Looked up from germline, CDR1 is SGHNT and CDR2 is YENEEA.

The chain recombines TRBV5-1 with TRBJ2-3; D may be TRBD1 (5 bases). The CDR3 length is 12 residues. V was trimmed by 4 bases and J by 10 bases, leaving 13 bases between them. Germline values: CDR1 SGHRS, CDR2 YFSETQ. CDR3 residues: CASSKRQFSQYF. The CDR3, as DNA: TGCGCCAGCAGCAAAAGACAGTTTTCGCAGTATTTT.

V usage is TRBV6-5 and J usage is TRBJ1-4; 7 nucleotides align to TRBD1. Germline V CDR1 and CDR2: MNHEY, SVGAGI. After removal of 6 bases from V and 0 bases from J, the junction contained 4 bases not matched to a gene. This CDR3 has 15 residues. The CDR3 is CASRGQTATNEKLFF. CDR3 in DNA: TGTGCCAGCAGGGGACAGACTGCAACTAATGAAAAACTGTTTTTT.

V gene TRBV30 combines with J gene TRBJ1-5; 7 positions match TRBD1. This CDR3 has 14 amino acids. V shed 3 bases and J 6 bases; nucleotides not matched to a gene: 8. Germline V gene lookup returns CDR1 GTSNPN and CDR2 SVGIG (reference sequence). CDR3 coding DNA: TGTGCCTGGAGCGGTTCAGGGGGAACTCAGCCCCAGCATTTT. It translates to CAWSGSGGTQPQHF.

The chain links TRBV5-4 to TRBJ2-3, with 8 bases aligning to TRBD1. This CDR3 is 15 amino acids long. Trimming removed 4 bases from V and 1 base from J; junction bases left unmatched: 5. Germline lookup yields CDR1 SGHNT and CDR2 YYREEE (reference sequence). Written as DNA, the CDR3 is TGTGCCAGCAGCCGACAGGGGTGGGGCACAGATACGCAGTATTTT. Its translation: CASSRQGWGTDTQYF. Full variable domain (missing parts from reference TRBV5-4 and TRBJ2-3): ETGVTQSPTHLIKTRGQQVTLRCSSQSGHNTVSWYQQALGQGPQFIFQYYREEENGRGNFPPRFSGLQFPNYSSELNVNALELDDSALYLCASSRQGWGTDTQYFGPGTRLTVL.

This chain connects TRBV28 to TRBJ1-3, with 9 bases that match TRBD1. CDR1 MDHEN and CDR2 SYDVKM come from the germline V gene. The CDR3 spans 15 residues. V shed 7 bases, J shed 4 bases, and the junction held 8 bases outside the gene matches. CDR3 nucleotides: TGTGCCAGCACCCCATCCGGGACAGGGGGAAACACCATATATTTT. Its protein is CASTPSGTGGNTIYF. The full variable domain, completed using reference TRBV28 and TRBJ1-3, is DVKVTQSSRYLVKRTGEKVFLECVQDMDHENMFWYRQDPGLGLRLIYFSYDVKMKEKGDIPEGYSVSREKKERFSLILESASTNQTSMYLCASTPSGTGGNTIYFGEGSWLTVV.

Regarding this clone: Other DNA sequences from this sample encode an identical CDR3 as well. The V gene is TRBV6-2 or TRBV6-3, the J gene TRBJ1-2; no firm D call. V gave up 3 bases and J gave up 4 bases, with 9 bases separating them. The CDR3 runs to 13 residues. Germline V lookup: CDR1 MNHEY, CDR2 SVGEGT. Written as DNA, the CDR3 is TGTGCCAGCAGTTATGATGGAACCTATGGCTACACCTTC. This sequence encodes CASSYDGTYGYTF.